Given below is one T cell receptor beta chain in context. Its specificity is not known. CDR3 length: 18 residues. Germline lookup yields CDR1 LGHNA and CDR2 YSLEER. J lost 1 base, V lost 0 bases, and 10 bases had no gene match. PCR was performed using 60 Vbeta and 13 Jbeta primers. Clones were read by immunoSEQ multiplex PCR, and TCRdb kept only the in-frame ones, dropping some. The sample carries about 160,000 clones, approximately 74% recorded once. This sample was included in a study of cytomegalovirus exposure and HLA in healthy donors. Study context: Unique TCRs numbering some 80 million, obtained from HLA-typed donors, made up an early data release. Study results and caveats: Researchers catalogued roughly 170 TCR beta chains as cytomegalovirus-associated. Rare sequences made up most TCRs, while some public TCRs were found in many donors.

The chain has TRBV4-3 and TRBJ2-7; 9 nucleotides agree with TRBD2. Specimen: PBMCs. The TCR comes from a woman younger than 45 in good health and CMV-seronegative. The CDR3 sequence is CASSQESHSGSRSYEQYF. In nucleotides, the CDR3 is TGCGCCAGCAGCCAAGAATCTCATAGCGGGAGTCGTTCCTACGAGCAGTACTTC.